This T cell receptor beta chain was sequenced during a study of cytomegalovirus exposure and HLA in healthy donors. Study observations and caveats: As was reported, the HLA-A and HLA-B alleles of most subjects were accurately predicted from TCR beta sequences.

In regard to this clone: The target antigen is unknown.

Primers: 60 Vbeta forward and 13 Jbeta reverse. Authors' methods: A later analysis counted approximately 80 million unique TCR beta chains, around 12 million shared. Only in-frame clones appear in the TCRdb table, and some are missing; sequencing was by immunoSEQ multiplex PCR. V, J and clone size reflect that table, while D and trimming were determined from the DNA. Of 150,000 or so clones listed, roughly 9.8% were seen once; the top ten hold less than 2%. Germline-derived CDR1 and CDR2 are MGHRA and YSYEKL. The V end was cut by 1 base, the J end by 0 bases, with 9 bases between. This CDR3 is 16 amino acids long.

This chain connects TRBV4-1 to TRBJ2-2; perhaps TRBD1 as D (6 bases). The receptor comes from a man between 50 and 59 years old in good health and CMV-seronegative. Sample: PBMCs. The CDR3: CASSQGQGPNTGELFF. The CDR3 DNA is TGCGCCAGCAGCCAAGGCCAGGGGCCGAACACCGGGGAGCTGTTTTTT.